The rows below give T cell receptor beta chains drawn from one sample of a study of response to subunit inactivated influenza vaccine. TCRdb independently ran MiXCR on the RT-PCR reads; one entry per CDR3 protein. The sample lists more than 400,000 distinct CDR3 sequences; approximately 7.7% were seen once. The sample was PBMCs from blood, taken less than 30 months after vaccination. The origin of the receptors is a man between 50 and 75 years old who received an inactivated influenza vaccine. Each CDR3 is given with its conserved first and last residue. D genes are given only for firm matches. The size entry is marked missing in some rows and otherwise reads once, few, many or a size class.

J | size | D | V | DNA | CDR3
TRBJ2-1 | few | TRBD2 | TRBV5-1 | TGCGCCAGCAGAGGAGCGGGGGGGCAGTCGAATGAGCAGTTCTTC | CASRGAGGQSNEQFF
TRBJ2-2 | many | . | TRBV6-2/TRBV6-3 | TGTGCCAGCACGCTGTATCTGGGGGCGCAAACCGGGGAGCTGTTTTTT | CASTLYLGAQTGELFF
TRBJ1-1 | . | . | TRBV5-1 | TGCGCCAGCAAATCCCCCCTGAACACTGAAGCTTTCTTT | CASKSPLNTEAFF
TRBJ2-7 | few | TRBD1 | TRBV24-1 | TGTGCCACCAGTGACCCGGGACAGAGCTCCTACGAGCAGTACTTC | CATSDPGQSSYEQYF
TRBJ2-1 | many | . | TRBV25-1 | TGTGCCAGCCGACAGGAGCAAAGGGTTGAGCAGTTCTTC | CASRQEQRVEQFF
TRBJ2-7 | few | . | TRBV7-2 | TGTGCCAGCAGCTTAGGGTGGGCAGGCGTCTACGAGCAGTACTTC | CASSLGWAGVYEQYF
TRBJ2-7 | few | TRBD2 | TRBV3-1 | TGTGCCAGCAGCCAAGGGGCGGGAGGGCCGGACGAGCAGTACTTC | CASSQGAGGPDEQYF
TRBJ2-4 | . | . | TRBV20-1 | TGCAGTGCTAGCGAGGGTTTTGGTAACATTCAGTACTTC | CSASEGFGNIQYF
TRBJ2-7 | many | . | TRBV6-2/TRBV6-3 | TGTGCCAGCAGTAGGGTACTGGACTACGAGCAGTACTTC | CASSRVLDYEQYF
TRBJ2-3 | . | . | TRBV5-1 | TGCGCCAGCAGCTCTGACGTCTGGGATACGCAGTATTTT | CASSSDVWDTQYF
TRBJ1-5 | many | TRBD1 | TRBV20-1 | TGCAGTGCAACGGGACAGGGGGTTCAGCCCCAGCATTTT | CSATGQGVQPQHF
TRBJ2-1 | few | TRBD2 | TRBV3-1 | TGTGCCAGCAGCCTTAGCGGGAGTCGTGTGGATGAGCAGTTCTTC | CASSLSGSRVDEQFF
TRBJ2-1 | few | TRBD1 | TRBV12-3/TRBV12-4 | TGTGCCAGCAGTTTCGGGGAACAGGGGGCGCAGTTCTTC | CASSFGEQGAQFF
TRBJ1-6 | . | TRBD1 | TRBV6-1 | TGTGCCAGCAGGGAACCGGGACAGAAGAATTCACCCCTCCACTTT | CASREPGQKNSPLHF
TRBJ2-1 | few | . | TRBV5-4 | TGTGCCAGCAGCTTGGACACTACGCCTTACAATGAGCAGTTCTTC | CASSLDTTPYNEQFF
TRBJ2-2 | few | . | TRBV4-1 | TGCGCCAGCAGCCTACCCAGCGGAAAGGGGTACGGGGAGCTGTTTTTT | CASSLPSGKGYGELFF
TRBJ2-1 | few | TRBD2 | TRBV14 | TGTGCCAGCAGCCGGATAGGTAGCGGGGTTAACAATGAGCAGTTCTTC | CASSRIGSGVNNEQFF
TRBJ2-7 | many | TRBD2 | TRBV6-2/TRBV6-3 | TGTGCCAGCAGTTACGGAGCGGGGGAGCAGTACTTC | CASSYGAGEQYF
TRBJ2-2 | . | . | TRBV2 | TGTGCCAGCAGAACAGGGTGGAACACCGGGGAGCTGTTTTTT | CASRTGWNTGELFF
TRBJ1-2 | once | . | TRBV11-2 | TGTGCCAGCAGCCCGAACAACCGGGACCCGGGGGGCTACACCTTC | CASSPNNRDPGGYTF
TRBJ2-2 | . | . | TRBV11-2 | TGTGCCAGCAGCTACAAAGGGGGCACCGGGGAGCTGTTTTTT | CASSYKGGTGELFF
TRBJ1-5 | . | . | TRBV9 | TGTGCCAGCAGCGTAGATGCGGGCAATCAGCCCCAGCATTTT | CASSVDAGNQPQHF
TRBJ2-3 | medium-sized | TRBD2 | TRBV7-9 | TGTGCCAGCAGCTTACCCTTTGGCGGGGGACGCACAGATACGCAGTATTTT | CASSLPFGGGRTDTQYF
TRBJ1-2 | many | . | TRBV6-5 | TGTGCCAGCAGTTACTCTCTCCGGTCCTATGGCTACACCTTC | CASSYSLRSYGYTF
TRBJ1-1 | . | . | TRBV28 | TGTGCCAGCAGTTTACCCCGGGTCAGAAGGACTGAAGCTTTCTTT | CASSLPRVRRTEAFF
TRBJ2-1 | few | TRBD2 | TRBV24-1 | TGTGCCACCAGTGATTTGGGCGGGGGGCATGAGCAGTTCTTC | CATSDLGGGHEQFF
TRBJ2-1 | few | TRBD2 | TRBV5-4 | TGTGCCAGCAGTCCGGGACTAGCAGGTACCTACAATGAGCAGTTCTTC | CASSPGLAGTYNEQFF
TRBJ2-1 | few | TRBD2 | TRBV20-1 | TGCAGTGCTAGCTCTTCAGGGAGACTAGCGGGTTCCCAGGAGTTCTTC | CSASSSGRLAGSQEFF
TRBJ2-1 | . | TRBD2 | TRBV29-1 | TGCAGCTTTAGCGGGCGGGAGGCCAATGAGCAGTTCTTC | CSFSGREANEQFF
TRBJ2-7 | . | . | TRBV15 | TGTGCCACCAGCACTACGGACGTCGGGTCCTACGAGCAGTACTTC | CATSTTDVGSYEQYF
TRBJ1-5 | many | TRBD1 | TRBV4-2 | TGTGCCAGCAGCGCCACGACAGGGGATAGCAATCAGCCCCAGCATTTT | CASSATTGDSNQPQHF